The 5 T cell receptor beta chains in this list originate from one sample, sequenced in a study of identical twins. MiXCR was run by TCRdb on the 5' RACE reads, yielding one entry per CDR3 protein. This table holds 470,000 or so distinct CDR3 sequences, more than 20% found once. Separately, the same data were catalogued under a study of T cells expressing NK-cell markers.

Sequences were obtained from CD4+ T cells sorted from blood. The receptors stem from a woman in her late teens or twenties in good health.

The chain employs TRBV30 and TRBJ2-3; tentatively, D is TRBD1 or TRBD2 (5 bases each). Germline-derived CDR1 and CDR2 are GTSNPN and SVGIG (reference sequence). V was cut by 5 bases and J by 3 bases, with 18 bases left in between. The CDR3 length is 15 residues. CDR3 in DNA: TGTGCCTGGGGGACCGGGGCTATAAGGACAGATACGCAGTATTTT. Translating it yields CAWGTGAIRTDTQYF.

The chain has TRBV5-1 and TRBJ2-5; 7 bases map to TRBD2. Per germline, CDR1 SGHRS and CDR2 YFSETQ. V was pared by 4 bases and J by 1 base, with 7 bases of the junction left unmatched. The CDR3 loop spans 15 amino acids. The CDR3 DNA reads TGCGCCAGCAGCCGCGAGGTAGCGGGCCAAGAGACCCAGTACTTC. It specifies CASSREVAGQETQYF. The complete variable domain, with remaining parts taken from reference TRBV5-1 and TRBJ2-5, reads KAGVTQTPRYLIKTRGQQVTLSCSPISGHRSVSWYQQTPGQGLQFLFEYFSETQRNKGNFPGRFSGRQFSNSRSEMNVSTLELGDSALYLCASSREVAGQETQYFGPGTRLLVL.

The chain links TRBV27 to TRBJ2-5; TRBD2 aligns across 12 bases. J was trimmed by 3 bases and V by 0 bases; bases with no gene match: 5. The germline CDR1 and CDR2 sequences are MNHEY and SMNVEV (reference sequence). The CDR3 contains 17 residues. CDR3: CASSLSRLAGDKETQYF. The CDR3 DNA sequence: TGTGCCAGCAGTTTATCCCGACTAGCGGGGGATAAAGAGACCCAGTACTTC.

This clonotype was recorded a few times. CDR3 residues: CSARTSGQGNTEAFF. CDR3 coding DNA: TGCAGTGCTAGGACCTCGGGACAGGGGAACACTGAAGCTTTCTTT. The chain is built from TRBV20-1 and TRBJ1-1; TRBD1 matches 9 bases. The CDR3 consists of 15 residues. CDR1 is DFQATT and CDR2 is SNEGSKA in the germline V gene (reference sequence). The ends lost 3 bases at V and 1 base at J; junction bases unmatched: 6.

As for this clonotype: Being one base from a much bigger clone, this may be a read error. The genes are TRBV10-3 and TRBJ2-1, with 11 positions matching TRBD2. This CDR3 has 14 residues. Germline CDR1 and CDR2: ENHRY and SYGVKD. CDR3 protein: CATLLAGEVNEQLF. The CDR3 region has the DNA TGTGCCACCCTACTAGCGGGAGAGGTCAATGAGCAGCTCTTC.